This paragraph reports one T cell receptor (beta chain). TCRdb keeps only in-frame clones here, not all; method: immunoSEQ multiplex PCR. This table holds about 20,000 clones, about 88% found once. Germline CDR1 and CDR2: MNHEY and SVGAGI. CDR3 length equals 14 residues. V was trimmed by 0 bases and J by 5 bases, leaving 7 bases between them. This sample stems from a study of T cell changes during pregnancy in multiple sclerosis. The sequenced sample was CD8+ T cells from peripheral blood mononuclear cells, obtained in the third trimester of pregnancy. J is TRBJ2-2 and V is TRBV6-5; a possible D gene is TRBD1 (5 bases). This sequence originates from a female donor in good health, enrolled as a control in a pregnancy study. The chain's CDR3 is CASSYSTGTGELFF. In DNA, the CDR3 is TGTGCCAGCAGTTACTCTACAGGAACCGGGGAGCTGTTTTTT.